This T cell receptor (beta chain) was sequenced during a study of metastatic and nonmetastatic thyroid tumors. About the research overall: Thyroid patients, malignant and benign, had repertoires compared across blood and tumor or nodule tissue. Study findings and constraints: It was reportedly found that TCR beta diversity was significantly higher in malignant thyroid tumors than in benign nodules, a difference seen in both blood and tumor samples.

This clone was recorded at least ten times. Its antigen is unknown. Trimming took off 0 bases at V and 6 bases at J, with 5 bases between the two ends. The CDR3 extends over 13 amino acids. Germline assignment: CDR1 LGHDT and CDR2 YNNKEL (reference sequence). Per the original data handling: Variation in CDR3 across clinicopathological groups served as the basis for constructing a distant-metastasis classifier in papillary thyroid cancer. With MiXCR, TCRdb called clones anew from the PCR reads. The V and J calls and clone size are TCRdb's, not the authors'. The sample contains 20,000 to 30,000 clones, 13% of which appear only once. All patients were untreated before thyroid surgery.

The sequence was obtained from a female donor with papillary thyroid cancer or a benign thyroid nodule (not recorded which). Some clones in this sample may be carry-over from other donors' samples. The sequencing input was blood. The chain recombines TRBV3-1 with TRBJ2-2; D unclear. As DNA, the CDR3 is TGTGCCAGCAGCCAAGACACGGCCGGGGAGCTGTTTTTT. This encodes CASSQDTAGELFF.